These 10 T cell receptor beta chains share one sample of origin, sequenced in a study of blood T cell repertoires in COVID-19. Sequenced by immunoSEQ multiplex PCR; TCRdb stores in-frame clones only, minus some. The sample contains over 200,000 clones, 70% to 90% of which appear only once. Input material: PBMCs or T cells enriched from blood (not recorded which). The receptors were sampled from a man aged 25 to 40 who had recovered from COVID-19.

V gene TRBV28 combines with J gene TRBJ1-2; 7 bases line up with TRBD1. In germline, CDR1 is MDHEN, CDR2 SYDVKM. V trimming: 0 bases; J trimming: 5 bases; junction bases outside the gene matches: 3. The CDR3 covers 14 residues. For the CDR3, the DNA is TGTGCCAGCAGTTTATGGGGACAGAGGTATGGCTACACCTTC. Its protein is CASSLWGQRYGYTF.

V and J are TRBV5-1 and TRBJ2-7; D may be TRBD1 (6 bases). Trimming took 0 bases from V and 2 from J, leaving 12 bases between them. Looked up from germline, CDR1 is SGHRS and CDR2 is YFSETQ. This CDR3 is built from 15 residues. The CDR3 nucleotides read TGCGCCAGCAGCTTGGTTTTGGGGACAACCTACGAGCAGTACTTC. It encodes CASSLVLGTTYEQYF. Filled out from reference TRBV5-1 and TRBJ2-7, the complete variable domain reads KAGVTQTPRYLIKTRGQQVTLSCSPISGHRSVSWYQQTPGQGLQFLFEYFSETQRNKGNFPGRFSGRQFSNSRSEMNVSTLELGDSALYLCASSLVLGTTYEQYFGPGTRLTVT.

This clone is a singleton in its sample. This chain links TRBV19 with TRBJ2-2; D may be TRBD2 (6 bases). This CDR3 region has 13 residues. In germline, CDR1 is LNHDA, CDR2 SQIVND (reference sequence). V was pared by 7 bases and J by 5 bases, with 11 bases between. CDR3 nucleotides: TGTGCCAGTACCGCGGGGTATACCGGGGAGCTGTTTTTT. Residues: CASTAGYTGELFF. The entire variable domain, with the rest obtained from reference TRBV19 and TRBJ2-2, is as follows: DGGITQSPKYLFRKEGQNVTLSCEQNLNHDAMYWYRQDPGQGLRLIYYSQIVNDFQKGDIAEGYSVSREKKESFPLTVTSAQKNPTAFYLCASTAGYTGELFFGEGSRLTVL.

The chain recombines TRBV18 with TRBJ2-1; maybe TRBD1 (5 bases). The CDR3 covers 15 residues. CDR1 and CDR2 from the germline V gene are KGHSH and LQKENI. Trimming took off 0 bases at V and 4 bases at J, with 10 bases between the two ends. The CDR3 is CASSPPRQKYNEQFF. CDR3 nucleotides: TGTGCCAGCTCACCACCGAGACAGAAATACAATGAGCAGTTCTTC. The full variable domain, completed using reference TRBV18 and TRBJ2-1, is NAGVMQNPRHLVRRRGQEARLRCSPMKGHSHVYWYRQLPEEGLKFMVYLQKENIIDESGMPKERFSAEFPKEGPSILRIQQVVRGDSAAYFCASSPPRQKYNEQFFGPGTRLTVL.

The chain links TRBV30 to TRBJ1-2; the match to TRBD1 covers 8 bases. The germline V gene encodes CDR1 GTSNPN and CDR2 SVGIG (reference sequence). Trimming removed 6 bases from V and 6 bases from J; junction bases left unmatched: 3. The CDR3 totals 11 residues. The CDR3 reads CACQGAHGYTF. DNA for the CDR3: TGTGCCTGCCAGGGGGCCCATGGCTACACCTTC. Looking up the rest from reference TRBV30 and TRBJ1-2 gives the full variable domain: SQTIHQWPATLVQPVGSPLSLECTVEGTSNPNLYWYRQAAGRGLQLLFYSVGIGQISSEVPQNLSASRPQDRQFILSSKKLLLSDSGFYLCACQGAHGYTFGSGTRLTVV.

This rearrangement joins TRBV5-6 to TRBJ2-7, with 9 nucleotides matching TRBD1. V shed 3 bases and J 5 bases; nucleotides not matched to a gene: 12. There are 16 residues in the CDR3. Per germline, CDR1 SGHDT and CDR2 YYEEEE. CDR3 bases: TGTGCCAGCAGCTCTAAGGGAACAGGACAGGGGCACGAGCAGTACTTC. Protein: CASSSKGTGQGHEQYF.

CDR3 sequence (DNA): TGTGCCAGCAGTTACGGGACAGGGTTTTTTCAGCCCCAGCATTTT. As protein: CASSYGTGFFQPQHF. The V gene is TRBV6-2 or TRBV6-3, the J gene TRBJ1-5, with TRBD1 identical over 9 bases. The CDR3 runs 15 residues. V was pared by 2 bases and J by 6 bases, with 5 bases of the junction left unmatched. Germline values: CDR1 MNHEY, CDR2 SVGEGT.

This chain links TRBV24-1 with TRBJ1-5, with D unresolved. The CDR3 totals 15 residues. Germline V gene lookup returns CDR1 KGHDR and CDR2 SFDVKD. Trimming pared 4 bases from V and 5 bases from J, leaving 14 bases between. The CDR3 DNA reads TGTGCCACCAGTGAGAAGGGAGCACCGGATCAGCCCCAGCATTTT. Amino acid sequence: CATSEKGAPDQPQHF.

The chain recombines TRBV4-2 with TRBJ1-5; 7 bases match TRBD1. Germline loops: CDR1 LGHNA, CDR2 YNFKEQ. The CDR3 covers 15 residues. Trimming cost V 1 base and J 6 bases; bases outside gene matches: 6. This CDR3 reads CASSQVVQGVQPQHF. The CDR3, as DNA: TGTGCCAGCAGCCAAGTCGTCCAGGGGGTTCAGCCCCAGCATTTT.

Turning to this clone: One junction end does not reproduce the germline sequence, and a read error may be involved. In nucleotides, the CDR3 is TGTGCCAGCAGCCAAGATATGCTAGCACCACAGATAAGGGATTTT. This encodes CASSQDMLAPQIRDF. The chain has TRBV14 and TRBJ2-3, with a possible D match to TRBD2 (5 bases). CDR1 and CDR2 (germline): SGHDN, FVKESK. The CDR3 has 15 amino acids.